This TCR beta chain was identified in a study of regulatory T cells in long-lasting Graves disease. To note about this clonotype: What it binds is not known.

Time point indicated: newly diagnosed GD, antithyroid drugs for less than 3 months. After RNA was extracted from PBMCs, the TCR library was made from it. Diagnosis followed American Thyroid Association guidelines for Graves' disease. HTBI primers from iRepertoire and Arm-PCR of CDR3 regions yielded the TCR beta libraries. TCRdb used MiXCR to reprocess the multiplex PCR reads, holding one entry per CDR3 protein. The sample contains approximately 270,000 distinct CDR3 sequences, 18% of which appear only once. Study-level points and caveats: Patients whose Graves' disease persisted exhibited lower TCR diversity than those newly diagnosed.

The ends were cut back, 4 bases at V and 3 bases at J, with 13 bases in the middle. Germline V gene data show CDR1 as LNHDA and CDR2 as SQIVND (reference sequence). This CDR3 comprises 15 residues. This sample was also put to use in a study of T cells in Graves' hyperthyroidism and ophthalmopathy. That paper adds: The study used the HTBI primer set for a first-round RT-PCR of the TCR CDR3. Median prediction lead before ophthalmopathy onset was roughly 6 months with the model.

The source of this sequence is a woman between 25 and 40 years old with Graves disease. Specimen: peripheral blood mononuclear cells (PBMCs), collected at new diagnosis, from a patient treated with antithyroid drugs. The genes are TRBV19 and TRBJ1-5; D not certain. In nucleotides, the CDR3 is TGTGCCAGTAGTACAACCGGGCCAGACAATCAGCCCCAGCATTTT. Encoded protein: CASSTTGPDNQPQHF.